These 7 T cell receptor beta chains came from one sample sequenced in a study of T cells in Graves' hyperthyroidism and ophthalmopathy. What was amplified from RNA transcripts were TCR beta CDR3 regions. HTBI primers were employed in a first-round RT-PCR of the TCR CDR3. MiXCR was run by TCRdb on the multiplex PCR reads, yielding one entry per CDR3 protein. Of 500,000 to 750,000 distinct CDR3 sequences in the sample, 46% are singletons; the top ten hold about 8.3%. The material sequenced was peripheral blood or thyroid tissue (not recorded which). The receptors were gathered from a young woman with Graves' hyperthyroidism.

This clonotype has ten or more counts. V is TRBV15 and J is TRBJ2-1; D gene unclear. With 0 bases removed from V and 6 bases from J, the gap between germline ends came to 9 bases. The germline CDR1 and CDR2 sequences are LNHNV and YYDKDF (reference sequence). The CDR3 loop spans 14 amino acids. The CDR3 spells CATSRDRFGNEQFF. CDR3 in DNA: TGTGCCACCAGCAGAGATAGGTTTGGCAATGAGCAGTTCTTC.

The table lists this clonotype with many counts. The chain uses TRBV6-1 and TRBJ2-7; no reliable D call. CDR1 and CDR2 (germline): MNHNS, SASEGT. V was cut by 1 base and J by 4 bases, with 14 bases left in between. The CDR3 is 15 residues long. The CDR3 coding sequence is TGTGCCAGCAGTGAAGGGCGGCAGACCACATACGAGCAGTACTTC. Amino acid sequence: CASSEGRQTTYEQYF.

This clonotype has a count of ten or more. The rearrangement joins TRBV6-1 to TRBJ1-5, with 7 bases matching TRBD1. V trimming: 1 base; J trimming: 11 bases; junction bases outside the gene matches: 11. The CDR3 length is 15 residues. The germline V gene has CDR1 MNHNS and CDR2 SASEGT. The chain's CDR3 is CASSEEWTGKSAQHF. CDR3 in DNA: TGTGCCAGCAGTGAAGAATGGACAGGAAAATCAGCCCAGCATTTT.

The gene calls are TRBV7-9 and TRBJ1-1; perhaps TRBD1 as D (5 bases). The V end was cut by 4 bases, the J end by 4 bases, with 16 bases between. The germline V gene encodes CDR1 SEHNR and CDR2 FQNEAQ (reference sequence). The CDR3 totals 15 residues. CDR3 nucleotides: TGTGCCAGCAGCTCCACCGGGGGAGCGGCCACTGAAGCTTTCTTT. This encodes CASSSTGGAATEAFF.

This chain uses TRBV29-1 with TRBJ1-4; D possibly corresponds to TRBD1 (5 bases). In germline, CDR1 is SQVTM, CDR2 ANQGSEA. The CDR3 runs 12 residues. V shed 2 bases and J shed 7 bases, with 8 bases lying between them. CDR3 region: CSVEMGGEKLFF. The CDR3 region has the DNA TGCAGCGTTGAAATGGGGGGTGAAAAACTGTTTTTT.

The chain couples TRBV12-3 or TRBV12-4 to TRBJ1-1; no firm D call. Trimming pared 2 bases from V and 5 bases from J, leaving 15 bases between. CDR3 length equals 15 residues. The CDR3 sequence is CASSLQVALGTEAFF. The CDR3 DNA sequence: TGTGCCAGCAGTTTACAGGTAGCCCTGGGGACTGAAGCTTTCTTT.

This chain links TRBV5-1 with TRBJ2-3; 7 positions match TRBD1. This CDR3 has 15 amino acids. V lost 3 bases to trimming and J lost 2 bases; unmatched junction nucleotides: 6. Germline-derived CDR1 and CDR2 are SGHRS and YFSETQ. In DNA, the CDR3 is TGCGCCAGCAGCTATAGGACAGGAGACACAGATACGCAGTATTTT. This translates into CASSYRTGDTDTQYF. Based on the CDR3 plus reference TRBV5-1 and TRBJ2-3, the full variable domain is KAGVTQTPRYLIKTRGQQVTLSCSPISGHRSVSWYQQTPGQGLQFLFEYFSETQRNKGNFPGRFSGRQFSNSRSEMNVSTLELGDSALYLCASSYRTGDTDTQYFGPGTRLTVL.